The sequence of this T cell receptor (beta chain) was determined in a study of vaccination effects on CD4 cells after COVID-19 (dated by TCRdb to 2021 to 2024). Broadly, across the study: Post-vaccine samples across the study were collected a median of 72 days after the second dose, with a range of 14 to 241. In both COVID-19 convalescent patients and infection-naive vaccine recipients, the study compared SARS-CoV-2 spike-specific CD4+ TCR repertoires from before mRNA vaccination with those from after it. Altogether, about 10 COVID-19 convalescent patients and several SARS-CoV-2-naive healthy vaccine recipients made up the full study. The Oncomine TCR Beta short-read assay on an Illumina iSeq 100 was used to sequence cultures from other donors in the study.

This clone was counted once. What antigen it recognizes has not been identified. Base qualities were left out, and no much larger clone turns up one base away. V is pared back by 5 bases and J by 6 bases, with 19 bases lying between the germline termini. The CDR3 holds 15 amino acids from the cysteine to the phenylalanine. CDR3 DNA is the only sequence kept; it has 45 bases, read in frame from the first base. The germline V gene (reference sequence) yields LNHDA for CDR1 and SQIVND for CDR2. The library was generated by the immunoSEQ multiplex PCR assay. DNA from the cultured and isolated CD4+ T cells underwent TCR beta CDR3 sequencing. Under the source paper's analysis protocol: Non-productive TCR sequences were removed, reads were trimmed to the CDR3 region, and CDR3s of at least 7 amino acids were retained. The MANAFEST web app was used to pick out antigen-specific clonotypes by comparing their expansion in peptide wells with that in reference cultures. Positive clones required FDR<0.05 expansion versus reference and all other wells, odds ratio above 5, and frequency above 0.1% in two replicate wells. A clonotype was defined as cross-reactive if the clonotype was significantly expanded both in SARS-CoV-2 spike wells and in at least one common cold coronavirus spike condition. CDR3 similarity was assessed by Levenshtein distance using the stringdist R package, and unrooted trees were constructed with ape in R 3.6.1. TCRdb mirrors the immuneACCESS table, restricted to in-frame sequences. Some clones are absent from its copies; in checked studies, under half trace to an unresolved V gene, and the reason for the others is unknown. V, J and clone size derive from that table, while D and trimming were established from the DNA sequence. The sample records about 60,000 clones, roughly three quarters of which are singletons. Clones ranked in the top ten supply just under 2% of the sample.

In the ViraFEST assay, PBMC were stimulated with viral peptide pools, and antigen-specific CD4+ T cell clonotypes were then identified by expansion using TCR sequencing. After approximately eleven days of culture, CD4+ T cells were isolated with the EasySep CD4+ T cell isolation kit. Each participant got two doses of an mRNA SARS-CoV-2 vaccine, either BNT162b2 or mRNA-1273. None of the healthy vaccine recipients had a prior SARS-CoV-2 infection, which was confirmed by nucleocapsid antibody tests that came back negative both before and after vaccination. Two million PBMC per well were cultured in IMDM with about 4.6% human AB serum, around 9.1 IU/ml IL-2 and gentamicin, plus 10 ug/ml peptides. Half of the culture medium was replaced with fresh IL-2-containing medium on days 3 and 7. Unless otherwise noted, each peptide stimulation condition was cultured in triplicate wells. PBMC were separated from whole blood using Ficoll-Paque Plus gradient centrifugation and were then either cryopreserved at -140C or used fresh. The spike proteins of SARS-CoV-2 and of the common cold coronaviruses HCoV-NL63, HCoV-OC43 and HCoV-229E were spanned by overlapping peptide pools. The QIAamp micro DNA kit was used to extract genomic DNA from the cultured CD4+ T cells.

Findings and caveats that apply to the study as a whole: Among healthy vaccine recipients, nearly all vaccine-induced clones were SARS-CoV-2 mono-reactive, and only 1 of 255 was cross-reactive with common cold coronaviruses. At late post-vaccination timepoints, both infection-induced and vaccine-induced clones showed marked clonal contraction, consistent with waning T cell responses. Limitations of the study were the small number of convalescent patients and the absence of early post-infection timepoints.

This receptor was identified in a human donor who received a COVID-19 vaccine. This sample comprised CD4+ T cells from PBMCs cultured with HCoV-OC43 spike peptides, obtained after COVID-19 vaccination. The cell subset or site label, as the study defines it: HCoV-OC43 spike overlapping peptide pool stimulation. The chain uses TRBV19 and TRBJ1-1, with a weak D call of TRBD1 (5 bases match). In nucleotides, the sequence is TGTGCCAGTAGTTTCCTGGGACCACGGTTGGCTGAAGCTTTCTTT. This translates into CASSFLGPRLAEAFF.